The entry below describes one T cell receptor (beta chain). Recovery meant two consecutive negative NP/OP PCR tests, professional clearance, or resolved symptoms. The data were obtained in a study of blood T cell repertoires in COVID-19. Per the original data handling: Estimation of nucleated cell counts was performed using reference gene primer amplification. Profiling relied on immunoSEQ multiplex PCR, and the TCRdb table lists in-frame clones only, not all of them. D and trimming come from the DNA, and the V and J calls and clone size come from that table. This table holds a few hundred thousand clones, around 90% found once. Germline V gene data show CDR1 as SGHNT and CDR2 as YYREEE (reference sequence). The CDR3 has 14 residues. The trim removed 4 bases at V and 0 bases at J, leaving 3 bases unmatched.

The TCR comes from a woman in her twenties or thirties who had recovered from COVID-19. Sample: PBMCs or T cells enriched from blood (not recorded which). The rearrangement joins TRBV5-4 to TRBJ1-2, with 7 bases matching TRBD1. The DNA for the CDR3 is TGTGCCAGCAGCCTTGGACAGGCTAACTATGGCTACACCTTC. Its translation: CASSLGQANYGYTF.